The rows below give T cell receptor beta chains drawn from one sample of a study of T cell responses to AZD1222 COVID-19 vaccine. Method: immunoSEQ multiplex PCR; TCRdb's copy keeps in-frame clones and lacks some. The sample has some 96,000 clones; 85% to 90% are singletons. This specimen consisted of peripheral blood, obtained on day 0 of AZD1222 vaccination. The receptors originated from an adult in good health. CDR3s include the opening cysteine and the closing phenylalanine or tryptophan. Fields, in order: clone size, D gene, V gene, J gene, CDR3 protein, CDR3 DNA. A D gene is named only where the DNA matches it firmly. Clone size is shown for a subset of rows, as once, few, many or a class of expanded clone.

>.|TRBD1|TRBV5-1|TRBJ1-2
CASGPGQGHYGYTF
TGCGCCAGCGGCCCAGGACAGGGACACTATGGCTACACCTTC
>.|TRBD1|TRBV5-1|TRBJ1-2
CASSSGTGGYGYTF
TGCGCCAGCAGCAGCGGGACAGGGGGCTATGGCTACACCTTC
>.|.|TRBV19|TRBJ2-5
CASMLQETQYF
TGTGCCAGTATGTTACAAGAGACCCAGTACTTC
>.|.|TRBV6-4|TRBJ1-1
CASSPTVGADEAFF
TGTGCCAGCAGTCCTACGGTCGGGGCAGATGAAGCTTTCTTT
>.|.|TRBV11-3|TRBJ1-1
CASSLVRGSIMNTEAFF
TGTGCCAGCAGCTTAGTTCGGGGGTCTATTATGAACACTGAAGCTTTCTTT
>.|.|TRBV2|TRBJ1-1
CASSDLELNTEAFF
TGTGCCAGCAGTGATTTGGAACTTAACACTGAAGCTTTCTTT
>once|.|TRBV10-3|TRBJ1-6
CAISALREGPHSPLHF
TGTGCCATCAGTGCCCTAAGGGAAGGTCCGCATTCACCCCTCCACTTT
>.|TRBD1|TRBV14|TRBJ1-1
CASSQLQGWTEAFF
TGTGCCAGCAGCCAGCTACAGGGGTGGACTGAAGCTTTCTTT
>.|TRBD1|TRBV5-6|TRBJ1-2
CASSPGQEDGYTF
TGTGCCAGCAGCCCCGGACAGGAGGATGGCTACACCTTC
>.|TRBD2|TRBV7-9|TRBJ2-7
CASSFSGGTRGEQYF
TGTGCCAGCAGCTTCAGCGGGGGCACTAGGGGGGAGCAGTACTTC
>.|.|TRBV27|TRBJ1-1
CASSPTGRGAEAFF
TGTGCCAGCAGTCCTACAGGCCGTGGGGCTGAAGCTTTCTTT
>.|.|TRBV1|TRBJ2-3
CTSSPGRGCVDTQYF
TGCACCAGCAGCCCAGGCCGGGGTTGCGTAGATACGCAGTATTTT
>.|.|TRBV7-7|TRBJ1-5
CASSLGTNQPQHF
TGTGCCAGCAGCTTGGGTACCAATCAGCCCCAGCATTTT
>.|.|TRBV28|TRBJ1-1
CASRLLTEAFF
TGTGCCAGCCGACTGCTCACTGAAGCTTTCTTT